This T cell receptor (beta chain) was identified during a study of regulatory T cells in long-lasting Graves disease. Looking at the study overall: The study enrolled newly diagnosed Graves' patients on antithyroid drugs under 3 months. The study, taken as a whole, reports: Possibly, accuracy suffered from the small sample size. TRBV28, TRBJ1-2 and TRBJ2-5 were favored in persistent disease.

CDR3 regions were amplified by Arm-PCR using iRepertoire HTBI primers to build TCR beta libraries. Using its own MiXCR run on the multiplex PCR reads, TCRdb lists one record per CDR3 protein. Of under 300,000 distinct CDR3 sequences in the sample, around 21% were seen once. This CDR3 is built from 20 residues. The germline gives CDR1 SGHVS, CDR2 FQNEAQ. The junction had 12 bases not matched to a gene; V was cut back by 0 bases and J by 1 base. Only one count was recorded for this clonotype. What it recognizes is unknown. Time point noted: newly diagnosed GD, antithyroid drugs for less than 3 months. RNA isolated from PBMCs was used to make the TCR library. Tubes containing EDTA received around 9.5 milliliters of drawn peripheral blood.

This material consisted of peripheral blood mononuclear cells (PBMCs), taken at new diagnosis, from a patient treated with antithyroid drugs. V is TRBV7-8 and J is TRBJ2-3; 11 bases agree with TRBD2. The origin of this receptor is a female donor with Graves disease. The CDR3 loop is CASSLAVGGVLAGGTDTQYF. The CDR3, as DNA: TGTGCCAGCAGCTTAGCGGTGGGGGGAGTACTAGCGGGGGGCACAGATACGCAGTATTTT.